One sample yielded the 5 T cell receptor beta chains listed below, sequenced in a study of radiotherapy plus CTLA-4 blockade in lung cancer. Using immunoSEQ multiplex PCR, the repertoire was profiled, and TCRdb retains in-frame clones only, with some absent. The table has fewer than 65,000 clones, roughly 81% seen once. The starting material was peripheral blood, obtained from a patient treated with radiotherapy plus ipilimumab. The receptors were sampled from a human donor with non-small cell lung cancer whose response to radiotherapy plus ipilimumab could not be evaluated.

Here the CDR3 reads CASSSTGAGELFF. In DNA, the CDR3 is TGTGCCAGCAGCTCGACAGGGGCCGGGGAGCTGTTTTTT. The chain uses TRBV7-2 and TRBJ2-2, with 8 bases fitting TRBD1. V shed 4 bases, J shed 6 bases, and the junction held 1 base outside the gene matches. Germline V gives CDR1 SGHTA, CDR2 FQGNSA. The CDR3 contains 13 residues.

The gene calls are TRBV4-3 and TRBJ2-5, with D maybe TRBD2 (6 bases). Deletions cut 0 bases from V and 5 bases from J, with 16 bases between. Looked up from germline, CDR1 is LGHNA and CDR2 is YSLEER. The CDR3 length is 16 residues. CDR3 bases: TGCGCCAGCAGCCAAGATTTCGCCCGGGAGTGGGAGACCCAGTACTTC. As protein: CASSQDFAREWETQYF.

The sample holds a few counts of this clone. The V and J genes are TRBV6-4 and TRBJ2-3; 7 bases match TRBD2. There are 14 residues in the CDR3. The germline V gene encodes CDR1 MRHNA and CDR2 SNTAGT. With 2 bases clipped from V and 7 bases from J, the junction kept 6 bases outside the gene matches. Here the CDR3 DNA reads TGTGCCAGCAGTGACGGGAGCGGGATAAATACGCAGTATTTT. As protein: CASSDGSGINTQYF.

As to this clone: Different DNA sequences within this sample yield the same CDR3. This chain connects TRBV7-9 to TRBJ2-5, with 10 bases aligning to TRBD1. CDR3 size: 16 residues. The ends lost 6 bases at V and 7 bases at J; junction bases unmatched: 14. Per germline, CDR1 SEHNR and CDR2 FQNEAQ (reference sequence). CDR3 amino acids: CASSRNAKGQGVTQYF. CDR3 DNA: TGTGCCAGCAGTAGAAATGCGAAAGGACAGGGGGTGACCCAGTACTTC.

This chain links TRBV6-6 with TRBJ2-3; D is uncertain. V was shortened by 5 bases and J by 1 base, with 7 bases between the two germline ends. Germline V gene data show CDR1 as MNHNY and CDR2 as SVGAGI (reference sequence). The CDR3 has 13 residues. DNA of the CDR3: TGTGCCAGCAGTCAGACTCGCACAGATACGCAGTATTTT. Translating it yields CASSQTRTDTQYF.